The rows below give T cell receptor beta chains drawn from one sample of a study of blood T cell repertoires in COVID-19. Using immunoSEQ multiplex PCR, the repertoire was profiled, and TCRdb retains in-frame clones only, with some absent. This sample has about 300,000 clones, with roughly 83% found just once. The sequenced sample consisted of peripheral blood. The receptor set was obtained from a human donor with COVID-19, enrolled during active disease. The donor label of this sample is uncertain. Each CDR3 is given without its conserved first and last residue. The order of the fields is J gene, V gene, CDR3 length, CDR3 protein.

TRBJ1-5 TRBV3-1/TRBV3-2 13 ASSQAWPENQPQH
TRBJ2-2 TRBV30 12 AWRLVRYTGELF
TRBJ1-1 TRBV27 12 ASSATGINTEAF
TRBJ2-1 TRBV12-3/TRBV12-4 11 ASRGTSGNEQF
TRBJ2-5 TRBV28 13 ASSPRGRAQETQY
TRBJ2-5 TRBV19 12 ASSTQEEMETQY
TRBJ2-1 TRBV6-2/TRBV6-3 14 ASSSGLVGWVNEQF
TRBJ1-6 TRBV6-1 14 ASSELKSSYNSPLH
TRBJ1-1 TRBV4-3 12 ASSPREGGLEAF
TRBJ1-1 TRBV28 15 ASSPSTLWGRDTEAF
TRBJ2-5 TRBV7-9 16 ASSLAGLAVGNQETQY
TRBJ1-6 TRBV6-1 10 ASSDGGGSLH
TRBJ2-3 TRBV19 14 ASSIRGGISTDTQY
TRBJ2-7 TRBV7-8 13 ASSYLTGWAYEQY
TRBJ1-2 TRBV3-1/TRBV3-2 14 ASSPSLGVGNYGYT
TRBJ1-4 TRBV30 10 AWGPVGEKLF
TRBJ1-2 TRBV7-3 14 ASSLGGTGGLYGYT
TRBJ2-7 TRBV9 14 ASSVSVAGPAYEQY
TRBJ1-5 TRBV6-5 12 ASSPGTVDQPQH
TRBJ2-1 TRBV7-3 15 ASSLQPGQGTYNEQF
TRBJ1-5 TRBV28 13 ASSTSTGGNQPQH
TRBJ1-2 TRBV25-1 11 ASSLTGPYGYT
TRBJ2-7 TRBV19 12 ASRDTGTSYEQY
TRBJ2-3 TRBV7-9 15 ASSFLGLAGASDTQY
TRBJ2-1 TRBV7-2 13 ASSPSAGVLNEQF
TRBJ1-1 TRBV25-1 12 ASSRGRVNTEAF
TRBJ2-1 TRBV4-3 15 ASSQDEAGVSYNEQF
TRBJ2-1 TRBV28 13 ASSLTVGANNEQF
TRBJ1-5 TRBV9 11 ASSVNINQPQH
TRBJ2-7 TRBV7-9 14 ASSAAGRPRTYEQY
TRBJ2-7 TRBV5-1 14 ASSPGLAPSSYEQY
TRBJ2-3 TRBV19 12 ASRRESFTDTQY
TRBJ2-4 TRBV30 9 ACLGAGVQY
TRBJ2-1 TRBV28 14 ASSPRTSGRFNEQF
TRBJ1-5 TRBV3-1/TRBV3-2 12 ASSRGDSHQPQH
TRBJ1-1 TRBV28 15 ASRYPGPGEGIPEAF
TRBJ1-5 TRBV5-1 12 ASSPWRNNQPQH
TRBJ1-2 TRBV30 14 AWSAGLTQSNYGYT
TRBJ1-1 TRBV5-8 10 ASSRRFGEAF
TRBJ2-1 TRBV24-1 9 ATSDGTGEF
TRBJ2-3 TRBV28 11 ASSIRSRDTQY
TRBJ2-7 TRBV28 12 ASSRQGISYEQY
TRBJ1-1 TRBV30 12 AWSRQGRNTEAF
TRBJ2-1 TRBV7-3 13 ASSRQGEVYNEQF
TRBJ2-7 TRBV9 11 ASSVAGTYEQY
TRBJ1-1 TRBV18 12 ASSPPRDRSEAF
TRBJ2-3 TRBV11-2 13 ASSPGTVLGDTQY
TRBJ1-2 TRBV4-1 12 ASSAGTPSVSYT
TRBJ2-2 TRBV18 14 ASSPPGGRKDGELF
TRBJ2-1 TRBV7-2 10 ASSLYLNEQF
TRBJ1-1 TRBV19 13 ASSIGVAQNTEAF
TRBJ2-7 TRBV19 9 ASSIRGEQY
TRBJ2-1 TRBV18 12 ASSPVVGVNEQF
TRBJ2-7 TRBV11-1 13 ASSLGASGRGEQY
TRBJ2-7 TRBV7-9 9 ASGQTYEQY
TRBJ1-5 TRBV6-5 12 ASETGTGYQPQH
TRBJ1-2 TRBV9 10 ASSVVGYGYT
TRBJ2-1 TRBV20-1 10 SASRGTNEQF
TRBJ2-5 TRBV2 12 ASSEYSGSKTQY